One and the same sample provided the 2 T cell receptor beta chains below, sequenced in a study of blood T cell repertoires in COVID-19. The table came from immunoSEQ multiplex PCR; TCRdb's copy has only in-frame clones and leaves some out. The sample shows about 390,000 clones, around nine tenths of them seen only once. Sequenced input: PBMCs or T cells enriched from blood (not recorded which). The receptor source for this set is a woman aged 50 to 65 who had recovered from COVID-19.

V gene TRBV3-1 (or the pseudogene TRBV3-2) combines with J gene TRBJ1-2; 9 bases match TRBD1. The CDR3 runs to 15 residues. The J segment lost 6 bases and the V segment lost 1 base, leaving 6 bases of the junction unmatched. In germline, CDR1 is LGHDT, CDR2 YNNKEL (reference sequence). CDR3 sequence reads: CASSQATGGVNGYTF. The DNA for the CDR3 is TGTGCCAGCAGCCAAGCCACAGGGGGCGTAAATGGCTACACCTTC.

This chain uses TRBV10-3 with TRBJ1-1; perhaps TRBD1 as D (5 bases). Trimming removed 4 bases from V and 1 base from J, with 16 bases in between. Looked up from germline, CDR1 is ENHRY and CDR2 is SYGVKD. The CDR3 loop spans 16 amino acids. This CDR3 reads CAISGKLQGSNTEAFF. The CDR3 DNA reads TGTGCCATCAGTGGTAAACTTCAGGGTTCGAACACTGAAGCTTTCTTT.